These 32 T cell receptor beta chains came from one sample sequenced in a study of T cell responses to AZD1222 COVID-19 vaccine. The method was immunoSEQ multiplex PCR; TCRdb's version includes in-frame clones alone and lacks a portion of them. The table has under 200,000 clones, more than 70% seen once; the top ten hold roughly a quarter. The specimen comprised peripheral blood, sampled 28 days after the second AZD1222 dose. The receptor set was obtained from an adult who received the AZD1222 COVID-19 vaccine.

This clone was observed once. The chain uses TRBV5-1 and TRBJ2-2; possible D gene TRBD1, 5 bases. The CDR3 runs to 14 residues. CDR1 and CDR2 (germline): SGHRS, YFSETQ. Trimming pared 0 bases from V and 4 bases from J, leaving 7 bases between. The CDR3 nucleotides read TGCGCCAGCAGCTTGGGGGGCGGCACCGGGGAGCTGTTTTTT. Encoded protein: CASSLGGGTGELFF.

This chain connects TRBV30 to TRBJ2-7, with D possibly matching TRBD2 (6 bases). Looked up from germline, CDR1 is GTSNPN and CDR2 is SVGIG (reference sequence). The V and J ends lost 2 bases and 0 bases respectively, with 11 bases between them. This CDR3 has 14 residues. CDR3 bases: TGTGCCTGGAGTATAGCGGATAGCTCCTACGAGCAGTACTTC. It is translated as CAWSIADSSYEQYF.

This sequence joins TRBV29-1 and TRBJ2-7; 10 bases are a match to TRBD2. Trimming removed 3 bases from V and 0 bases from J; junction bases left unmatched: 2. The CDR3 runs 14 residues. The V gene's germline CDR1 is SQVTM and CDR2 ANQGSEA. The chain's CDR3 is CSVEASGSSYEQYF. CDR3 nucleotides: TGCAGCGTTGAGGCTAGCGGGAGCTCCTACGAGCAGTACTTC.

The chain joins TRBV7-2 to TRBJ2-2; D may be TRBD1 or TRBD2 (5 bases each). This CDR3 has 13 residues. V was cut by 3 bases and J by 5 bases, with 7 bases left in between. From germline, CDR1 is SGHTA and CDR2 FQGNSA. CDR3 sequence (DNA): TGTGCCAGCAGCTTTTGGGGGACCGGGGAGCTGTTTTTT. The encoded protein is CASSFWGTGELFF.

In this sample, this clone turned up a few times. This chain joins TRBV5-1 and TRBJ1-2; no clear D. The V gene's germline CDR1 is SGHRS and CDR2 YFSETQ. V gave up 9 bases and J gave up 4 bases, with 19 bases separating them. This CDR3 contains 14 residues. For the CDR3, the DNA is TGCGCCACCAAGGTCGGGGTTGGGGTCTATGGCTACACCTTC. Translating it yields CATKVGVGVYGYTF.

V usage is TRBV7-2 and J usage is TRBJ2-7; tentative D call: TRBD2 (5 bases). This CDR3 is built from 13 residues. V was trimmed by 0 bases and J by 3 bases, leaving 6 bases between them. Germline V gives CDR1 SGHTA, CDR2 FQGNSA. This CDR3 reads CASSLAGSYEQYF. The CDR3 DNA is TGTGCCAGCAGCTTAGCGGGGAGCTACGAGCAGTACTTC.

The J gene is TRBJ2-1, the V gene TRBV6-5; D ambiguous. V lost 0 bases to trimming and J lost 7 bases, with 4 bases between them. The length of the CDR3 is 12 residues. From germline, CDR1 is MNHEY and CDR2 SVGAGI. The CDR3 nucleotides are TGTGCCAGCAGTTACTCGTTGAATGAGCAGTTCTTC. Translation gives CASSYSLNEQFF.

The chain couples TRBV18 to TRBJ2-3; D is undetermined. In germline, CDR1 is KGHSH, CDR2 LQKENI. V lost 3 bases and J lost 0, with 13 bases in between. The CDR3 contains 16 residues. The CDR3 bases are TGTGCCAGCTCACCCCAAGAGGTCGGTAGCACAGATACGCAGTATTTT. Translating it yields CASSPQEVGSTDTQYF.

This clone was counted only a few times. Other DNA sequences in this specimen translate into the identical CDR3. The chain carries TRBV28 and TRBJ1-5; no firm D call. The CDR3 length is 11 residues. V lost 5 bases and J lost 4, with 3 bases in between. CDR1 and CDR2 from the germline V gene are MDHEN and SYDVKM. CDR3 protein: CASSRNQPQHF. The CDR3 DNA is TGTGCCAGCAGTAGGAATCAGCCCCAGCATTTT.

This chain uses TRBV24-1 with TRBJ2-3; D gene ambiguous. The CDR3 totals 13 residues. V was pared by 3 bases and J by 2 bases, with 5 bases between. Germline V gene lookup returns CDR1 KGHDR and CDR2 SFDVKD. This CDR3 is CATSDPNTDTQYF. Here the CDR3 DNA reads TGTGCCACCAGTGATCCGAACACAGATACGCAGTATTTT.

This clone has only one observation. The chain links TRBV25-1 to TRBJ1-5, with TRBD1 identical over 9 bases. The J segment lost 3 bases and the V segment lost 6 bases, leaving 3 bases of the junction unmatched. The CDR3 is 14 amino acids. Germline loops: CDR1 MGHDK, CDR2 SYGVNS. CDR3 DNA sequence: TGTGCCAGCAGAGGGACAGGGCCCAATCAGCCCCAGCATTTT. It encodes CASRGTGPNQPQHF.

The chain is built from TRBV2 and TRBJ1-4; no firm D call. The germline V gene has CDR1 SNHLY and CDR2 FYNNEI. V was pared by 7 bases and J by 2 bases, with 8 bases between. The CDR3 is made up of 13 amino acids. Here the CDR3 DNA reads TGTGCCAGCATAGGGCGGACTAATGAAAAACTGTTTTTT. This translates into CASIGRTNEKLFF.

V and J are TRBV7-9 and TRBJ1-1; D gene unclear. CDR3 length: 14 residues. V dropped 3 bases and J dropped 1 base, with 9 bases sitting between them. Germline CDR1 reads SEHNR; CDR2 reads FQNEAQ (reference sequence). The CDR3 spells CASSLATANTEAFF. In DNA, the CDR3 is TGTGCCAGCAGCTTGGCAACAGCGAACACTGAAGCTTTCTTT.

CDR3 residues: CASSMKGRFQETQYF. The CDR3 nucleotides are TGTGCCAGCAGTATGAAAGGGCGGTTTCAAGAGACCCAGTACTTC. The V and J genes are TRBV28 and TRBJ2-5; D is unclear. The CDR3 contains 15 residues. CDR1 is MDHEN, CDR2 SYDVKM, per germline. Trimming removed 5 bases at V and 2 bases at J, with 15 bases between.

In DNA form, the CDR3 reads TGTGCCAGCAGCCTGCGGGCCGGACAAGGGGGCACTGAAGCTTTCTTT. Its protein product is CASSLRAGQGGTEAFF. The rearrangement joins TRBV3-1 (or the pseudogene TRBV3-2) to TRBJ1-1, with D tentatively TRBD1 (6 bases). This CDR3 has 16 residues. V lost 4 bases and J 4 bases, leaving 19 bases between the germline ends. Germline V gene sequence: CDR1 LGHDT, CDR2 YNNKEL (reference sequence).

V is TRBV7-9 and J is TRBJ2-7; D is uncertain. This CDR3 contains 12 residues. V gave up 5 bases and J gave up 1 base, with 6 bases separating them. CDR1 is SEHNR and CDR2 is FQNEAQ in the germline V gene (reference sequence). The chain's CDR3 is CASSMGSYEQYF. CDR3 nucleotide sequence: TGTGCCAGCAGCATGGGATCCTACGAGCAGTACTTC.

V and J are TRBV7-3 and TRBJ2-7, with 7 bases that match TRBD2. CDR1 SGHTA and CDR2 FQGTGA come from the germline V gene. The J segment lost 5 bases and the V segment lost 4 bases, leaving 8 bases of the junction unmatched. CDR3 length: 14 residues. The CDR3 reads CASSSGGILHEQYF. The CDR3 DNA follows: TGTGCCAGCAGCTCCGGGGGGATCCTCCACGAGCAGTACTTC.

The chain uses TRBV24-1 and TRBJ2-3; 7 nucleotides align to TRBD2. The germline V gene has CDR1 KGHDR and CDR2 SFDVKD. The CDR3 loop spans 17 amino acids. V lost 1 base to trimming and J lost 2 bases; unmatched junction nucleotides: 8. DNA of the CDR3: TGTGCCACCAGTGATTTAGCGGCTAGCGGAAACACAGATACGCAGTATTTT. This encodes CATSDLAASGNTDTQYF.

J is TRBJ2-1 and V is TRBV7-6, with D tentatively TRBD2 (5 bases). Trimming pared 0 bases from V and 8 bases from J, leaving 11 bases between. Germline values: CDR1 SGHVS, CDR2 FNYEAQ. This CDR3 is 14 amino acids long. This CDR3 reads CASSLAHGRDEQFF. The CDR3 region has the DNA TGTGCCAGCAGCTTAGCGCATGGGCGGGATGAGCAGTTCTTC.

The chain carries TRBV9 and TRBJ2-3; 12 bases agree with TRBD1. V trimming: 3 bases; J trimming: 6 bases; junction bases outside the gene matches: 14. The CDR3 sequence is 18 residues long. Germline values: CDR1 SGDLS, CDR2 YYNGEE. The CDR3 region has the DNA TGTGCCAGCAGCGCCTCGACCGGGACAGGGGGCGATCGGGATACGCAGTATTTT. It translates to CASSASTGTGGDRDTQYF.

In DNA form, the CDR3 reads TGTGCCAGCAGCGTAACTACCGGGACAGCTAACACCGGGGAGCTGTTTTTT. Its protein product is CASSVTTGTANTGELFF. This sequence joins TRBV5-5 and TRBJ2-2, with 7 positions matching TRBD1. After removal of 4 bases from V and 2 bases from J, the junction contained 11 bases not matched to a gene. CDR3 size: 17 residues. Germline V gene sequence: CDR1 SGHKS, CDR2 YYEKEE (reference sequence).

The rearrangement joins TRBV11-2 to TRBJ2-2; the D gene is possibly TRBD1 (6 bases). V was shortened by 3 bases and J by 3 bases, with 11 bases between the two germline ends. Germline lookup yields CDR1 SGHAT and CDR2 FQNNGV. CDR3 length equals 15 residues. The DNA for the CDR3 is TGTGCCAGCAGCTTTCAGGGGTTCGACACCGGGGAGCTGTTTTTT. It codes for CASSFQGFDTGELFF. Supplemented by reference TRBV11-2 and TRBJ2-2, the full variable domain reads EAGVAQSPRYKIIEKRQSVAFWCNPISGHATLYWYQQILGQGPKLLIQFQNNGVVDDSQLPKDRFSAERLKGVDSTLKIQPAKLEDSAVYLCASSFQGFDTGELFFGEGSRLTVL.

The V gene is TRBV4-3, the J gene TRBJ2-2; D gene uncertain. Trimming removed 1 base from V and 1 base from J, with 4 bases in between. The CDR3 loop spans 14 amino acids. Germline V lookup: CDR1 LGHNA, CDR2 YSLEER. DNA of the CDR3: TGCGCCAGCAGCCAAGTTCAGAACACCGGGGAGCTGTTTTTT. The encoded protein is CASSQVQNTGELFF.

This sequence joins TRBV7-2 and TRBJ2-1, with 9 bases fitting TRBD2. With 5 bases clipped from V and 10 bases from J, the junction kept 12 bases outside the gene matches. Germline assignment: CDR1 SGHTA and CDR2 FQGNSA. This CDR3 comprises 15 residues. As DNA, the CDR3 is TGTGCCAGCAGCCGTGAGCAGGGACTAGCTGGGGAGCAGTTCTTC. It codes for CASSREQGLAGEQFF.

The chain uses TRBV28 and TRBJ2-1; either TRBD1 or TRBD2 may supply D (5 bases each). The CDR3 extends over 18 amino acids. The germline gives CDR1 MDHEN, CDR2 SYDVKM. V gave up 6 bases and J gave up 0 bases, with 21 bases separating them. The CDR3 sequence: CASRGPLTGASSYNEQFF. CDR3 coding DNA: TGTGCCAGCAGGGGACCACTGACCGGGGCCAGCTCCTACAATGAGCAGTTCTTC. Drawing the rest from reference TRBV28 and TRBJ2-1, the complete variable domain is DVKVTQSSRYLVKRTGEKVFLECVQDMDHENMFWYRQDPGLGLRLIYFSYDVKMKEKGDIPEGYSVSREKKERFSLILESASTNQTSMYLCASRGPLTGASSYNEQFFGPGTRLTVL.

The chain recombines TRBV11-3 with TRBJ1-1; the D is unclear. Trimming took off 3 bases at V and 3 bases at J, with 8 bases between the two ends. Germline V gene sequence: CDR1 SGHNT, CDR2 YENEEA. This CDR3 has 13 residues. CDR3 sequence: CASSFTGDTEAFF. In nucleotides, the CDR3 is TGTGCCAGCAGCTTTACCGGGGACACTGAAGCTTTCTTT.

The chain carries TRBV7-2 and TRBJ2-7; D unresolved. CDR3 length: 12 residues. V lost 6 bases and J lost 4, with 10 bases in between. CDR1 is SGHTA, CDR2 FQGNSA, per germline. The CDR3: CASSSRIYEQYF. The CDR3 DNA reads TGTGCCAGCAGTTCACGGATTTACGAGCAGTACTTC.

This sequence joins TRBV6-5 and TRBJ2-7; possibly TRBD2 for D (6 bases). In germline, CDR1 is MNHEY, CDR2 SVGAGI. V lost 7 bases to trimming and J lost 5 bases, with 9 bases between them. The CDR3 runs 11 residues. The CDR3 coding sequence is TGTGCCAGCAATCGCGGGAACGAGCAGTACTTC. Protein product: CASNRGNEQYF.

The chain has TRBV29-1 and TRBJ1-5; 9 bases line up with TRBD1. The CDR3 has 14 amino acids. CDR1 SQVTM and CDR2 ANQGSEA come from the germline V gene. J gave up 2 bases and V 4 bases, and 3 bases lay outside the gene matches. The CDR3 loop is CSVGTGGRNQPQHF. The CDR3 nucleotides read TGCAGCGTTGGAACAGGGGGCCGCAATCAGCCCCAGCATTTT. Full variable domain (rest looked up from reference TRBV29-1 and TRBJ1-5): SAVISQKPSRDICQRGTSLTIQCQVDSQVTMMFWYRQQPGQSLTLIATANQGSEATYESGFVIDKFPISRPNLTFSTLTVSNMSPEDSSIYLCSVGTGGRNQPQHFGDGTRLSIL.

The genes are TRBV5-5 and TRBJ2-3, with 8 bases that match TRBD2. The CDR3 sequence is 15 residues long. The J segment lost 4 bases and the V segment lost 0 bases, leaving 4 bases of the junction unmatched. Per germline, CDR1 SGHKS and CDR2 YYEKEE (reference sequence). CDR3 residues: CASSLEAGASDTQYF. In nucleotides, the CDR3 is TGTGCCAGCAGCTTGGAAGCGGGAGCGTCAGATACGCAGTATTTT.

The CDR3 is CASSKGLQGADTEAFF. CDR3 nucleotides: TGTGCCAGCAGCAAAGGTTTACAGGGGGCGGACACTGAAGCTTTCTTT. The chain uses TRBV21-1 and TRBJ1-1; the table assigns TRBD1, which was not confirmed against the DNA. TRBV21-1 is a pseudogene segment. The CDR3 is 16 amino acids.

The rearrangement joins TRBV7-3 to TRBJ2-3; D may be TRBD2 (6 bases). CDR1 and CDR2 (germline): SGHTA, FQGTGA. With 5 bases removed from V and 5 bases from J, the gap between germline ends came to 14 bases. The CDR3 is made up of 14 amino acids. This CDR3 is CASSKAPGLDTQYF. The CDR3 coding sequence is TGTGCCAGCAGCAAAGCACCGGGACTAGATACGCAGTATTTT.